This TCR beta chain was captured in a study of blood T cell repertoires in COVID-19. Study overall: The cDNA or gDNA used as material had been derived from T cells, B-cell-depleted T cells, or PBMCs.

The germline V and J ends were trimmed by 1 base and 0 bases, with 4 bases remaining between them. The CDR3 totals 13 residues. This clone appeared a few times. Measured with immunoSEQ multiplex PCR; TCRdb has only the in-frame clones, and not every one. The table shows more than 30,000 clones, with 80% occurring only once. The clonotype comes from a woman in her 70s with acute or convalescent COVID-19. The sample consisted of peripheral blood. J is TRBJ2-7 and V is TRBV12-3 or TRBV12-4; D gene uncertain. The CDR3 spells CASSLGVSYEQYF. The CDR3 DNA reads as TGTGCCAGCAGTTTAGGCGTCTCCTACGAGCAGTACTTC.